This T cell receptor beta chain was sequenced for a study of blood T cell repertoires in COVID-19. On the study more broadly: Sites in the United States, Italy and Spain provided acute and convalescent COVID-19 samples.

Only in-frame clones appear in the TCRdb table, and some are missing; sequencing was by immunoSEQ multiplex PCR. The data show 150,000 or so clones, 92% seen once. This CDR3 is 16 amino acids long. Germline assignment: CDR1 KGHDR and CDR2 SFDVKD. V lost 1 base and J lost 4, with 12 bases in between. The V call is TRBV24-1, the J call TRBJ2-2; D unresolved. The receptor comes from a man aged 25 to 40 with COVID-19, enrolled during active disease. Sequences were obtained from peripheral blood. CDR3 DNA sequence: TGTGCCACCAGTGATTTACGAGGTCTGGCCACCGGGGAGCTGTTTTTT. This sequence encodes CATSDLRGLATGELFF.